This T cell receptor (beta chain) is from a study of shared clonotypes between healthy human individuals. Execution of the assay was at deep level. TCRdb keeps only in-frame clones here, not all; method: immunoSEQ multiplex PCR. The sample has about 2.3 million clones, 85% to 95% seen once. The CDR3 is 15 residues long. Germline CDR1 reads SNHLY; CDR2 reads FYNNEI. V shed 4 bases, J shed 5 bases, and the junction held 5 bases outside the gene matches. This sequence joins TRBV2 and TRBJ1-5; 10 positions agree with TRBD1. The TCR was taken from a man younger than 30 in good health. Some clones in this sample may be carry-over from other donors' samples. The sequencing input was naive CD4+ T cells from PBMCs. Subset reported: CD45RA+ positively selected. The CDR3 loop is CASSARDRGYQPQHF. CDR3 nucleotide sequence: TGTGCCAGCAGTGCCCGGGACAGGGGTTATCAGCCCCAGCATTTT.